The rows below give T cell receptor beta chains drawn from one sample of a study of T cells in Graves' hyperthyroidism and ophthalmopathy. TCRdb re-analysed the multiplex PCR reads in MiXCR, keeping a single row per CDR3 protein. The sample has roughly 580,000 distinct CDR3 sequences, around 14% seen once. The sample comprised blood. These receptors were collected from a woman aged 25 to 39 with Graves' hyperthyroidism that later progressed to Graves' ophthalmopathy. The CDR3 runs from the conserved cysteine through the conserved F or W. The order of the fields is D gene, J gene, V gene, clone size, CDR3 DNA, CDR3 protein. A D gene is named only where the DNA matches it firmly. Clone size, where shown, is once, few, many, or a class for clones that have expanded.

>NA|TRBJ1-5|TRBV27|many
TGTGCCAGCAGTTTTGATGTTTACAATCAGCCCCAGCATTTT
CASSFDVYNQPQHF
>TRBD2|TRBJ2-6|TRBV4-2|NA
TGTGCCAGCAGCCAAGGACTAGCGGGTCGATCTGGGGCCAACGTCCTGACTTTC
CASSQGLAGRSGANVLTF
>NA|TRBJ2-7|TRBV5-6|few
TGTGCCAGCAGCTTTCTACAGCGGAACGAGCAGTACTTC
CASSFLQRNEQYF
>NA|TRBJ1-1|TRBV5-1|many
TGCGCCAGCAGCTTGGGACAGGTGTGGAACACTGAAGCTTTCTTT
CASSLGQVWNTEAFF
>TRBD2|TRBJ2-7|TRBV20-1|many
TGCAGTGCTAGACCACCTAGCGGGAGTCTCTCCTACGAGCAGTACTTC
CSARPPSGSLSYEQYF
>TRBD2|TRBJ2-7|TRBV6-1|many
TGTGCCAGCAGGACCACCTCTAGCGGGCCCTACGAGCAGTACTTC
CASRTTSSGPYEQYF
>TRBD2|TRBJ2-2|TRBV11-3|many
TGTGCCAGCAGCTTAGTTGTCGGACTAGTTTCTACCGGGGAGCTGTTTTTT
CASSLVVGLVSTGELFF
>TRBD2|TRBJ2-3|TRBV5-1|many
TGCGCCAGCAGCCGAGGGACTAGCGGGAGCACAGATACGCAGTATTTT
CASSRGTSGSTDTQYF
>NA|TRBJ2-5|TRBV29-1|many
TGCAGCGTGGGATCGACAGATGACCAAGAGACCCAGTACTTC
CSVGSTDDQETQYF
>NA|TRBJ2-1|TRBV2|many
TGTGCCAGCAGCCTGCCCGGACACGGTAAAAGTGAGCAGTTCTTC
CASSLPGHGKSEQFF
>TRBD1|TRBJ1-6|TRBV20-1|NA
TGCAGTGCTACCGGGACAGGGGCTCCACCCCTCCACTTT
CSATGTGAPPLHF
>NA|TRBJ1-2|TRBV12-3/TRBV12-4|many
TGTGCCAGCAGTTTAGACGGACTCTATGGCTACACCTTC
CASSLDGLYGYTF
>TRBD1|TRBJ2-7|TRBV6-2/TRBV6-3|NA
TGTGCCAGCAGTCCACAGGGGGCTTTAGACGAGCAGTACTTC
CASSPQGALDEQYF
>NA|TRBJ1-2|TRBV12-3/TRBV12-4|many
TGTGCCAGCAGCAACCGGGGAATCTATGGCTACACCTTC
CASSNRGIYGYTF
>NA|TRBJ2-3|TRBV11-2|many
TGTGCCAGCAGCGAACGACAGAGTCTCGGAGATACGCAGTATTTT
CASSERQSLGDTQYF
>NA|TRBJ2-6|TRBV19|NA
TGTGCCAGTAGTATTACGAGGGGCTCTGGGGCCAACGTCCTGACTTTC
CASSITRGSGANVLTF
>TRBD1|TRBJ1-5|TRBV19|once
TGTGCCAGTAGTTTACGGACAGGAGGCGATCAGCCCCAGCATTTT
CASSLRTGGDQPQHF
>NA|TRBJ2-7|TRBV28|many
TGTGCCAGCACCCCCGGGGACTTTAGGATCTACGAGCAGTACTTC
CASTPGDFRIYEQYF
>NA|TRBJ1-1|TRBV4-1|NA
TGCGCCAGCAGCCAAGATGAAGGGGGTACTGAAGCTTTCTTT
CASSQDEGGTEAFF